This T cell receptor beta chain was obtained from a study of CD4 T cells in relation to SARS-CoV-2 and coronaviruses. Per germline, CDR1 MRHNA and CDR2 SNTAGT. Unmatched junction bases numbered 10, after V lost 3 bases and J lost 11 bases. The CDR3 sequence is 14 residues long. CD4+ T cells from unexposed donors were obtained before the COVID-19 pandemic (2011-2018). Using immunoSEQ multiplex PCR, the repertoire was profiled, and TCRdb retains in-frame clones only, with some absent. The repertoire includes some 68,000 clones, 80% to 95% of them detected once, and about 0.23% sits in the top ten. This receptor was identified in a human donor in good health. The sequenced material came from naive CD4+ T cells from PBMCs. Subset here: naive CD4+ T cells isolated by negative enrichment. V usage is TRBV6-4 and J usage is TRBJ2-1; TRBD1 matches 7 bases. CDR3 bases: TGTGCCAGCAGTGAAACAGGGGCAGTAGGGAAGCAGTTCTTC. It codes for CASSETGAVGKQFF.